This TCR beta chain derives from a study of regulatory T cells in long-lasting Graves disease. Notes on the study in general: Repertoires from persistent disease leaned toward TRBV28, TRBJ1-2 and TRBJ2-5.

Note on this clonotype: Its target is unknown.

The time point denotes: persistent/refractory GD, antithyroid drugs over 5 years with positive TRAb. The TCR library used RNA extracted from PBMCs. According to the study, TCR beta libraries were built with iRepertoire HTBI primers and CDR3-region Arm-PCR. Authors' data handling: The study identified roughly 59 TRBV and 14 to 15 TRBJ segments across samples. MiXCR was run by TCRdb on the multiplex PCR reads, yielding one entry per CDR3 protein. These V and J calls derive from TCRdb rather than the authors' analysis. Seen here are approximately 690,000 distinct CDR3 sequences, 25% to 30% observed once, and the top ten hold about two fifths. V lost 7 bases and J 0 bases, leaving 16 bases between the germline ends. The germline V gene encodes CDR1 GTSNPN and CDR2 SVGIG (reference sequence). The CDR3 runs 16 residues.

This TCR derives from a female donor with Graves disease. The material sequenced was peripheral blood mononuclear cells (PBMCs), taken when the disease was refractory, from a patient treated with antithyroid drugs. V usage is TRBV30 and J usage is TRBJ2-6; either TRBD1 or TRBD2 may fit D (5 bases each). CDR3 coding DNA: TGTGCCTTCTCGTCCGGGACCACCTCTGGGGCCAACGTCCTGACTTTC. Amino acid sequence: CAFSSGTTSGANVLTF.